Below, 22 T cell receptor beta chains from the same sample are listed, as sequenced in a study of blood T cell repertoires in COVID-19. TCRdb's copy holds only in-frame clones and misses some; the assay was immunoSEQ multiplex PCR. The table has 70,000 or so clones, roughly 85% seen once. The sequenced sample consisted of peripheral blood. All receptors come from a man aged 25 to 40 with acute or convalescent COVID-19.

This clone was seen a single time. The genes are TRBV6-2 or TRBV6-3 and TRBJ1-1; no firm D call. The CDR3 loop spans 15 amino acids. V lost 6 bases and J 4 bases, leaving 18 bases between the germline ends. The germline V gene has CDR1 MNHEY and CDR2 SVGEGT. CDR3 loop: CASRPVRFGSTEAFF. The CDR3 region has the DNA TGTGCCAGCAGACCTGTCAGGTTCGGTAGCACTGAAGCTTTCTTT.

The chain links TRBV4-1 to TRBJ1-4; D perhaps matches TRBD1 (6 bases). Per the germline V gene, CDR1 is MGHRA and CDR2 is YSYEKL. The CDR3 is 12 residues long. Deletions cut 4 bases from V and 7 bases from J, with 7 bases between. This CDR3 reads CASSPDSEKLFF. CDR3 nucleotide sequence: TGCGCCAGCAGCCCGGACAGTGAAAAACTGTTTTTT.

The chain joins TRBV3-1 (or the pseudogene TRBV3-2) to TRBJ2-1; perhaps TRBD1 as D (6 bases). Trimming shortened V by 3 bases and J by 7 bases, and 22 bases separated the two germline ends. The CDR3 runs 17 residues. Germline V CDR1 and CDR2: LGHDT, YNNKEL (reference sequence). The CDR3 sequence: CASSHALSGRGGNEQFF. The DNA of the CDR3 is TGTGCCAGCAGCCACGCCTTATCGGGAAGAGGGGGAAATGAGCAGTTCTTC.

As DNA, the CDR3 is TGTGCCAGCTCACCTCAGGGACAGGAACTTAACTATGGCTACACCTTC. Translated: CASSPQGQELNYGYTF. This chain uses TRBV18 with TRBJ1-2; 8 bases align to TRBD1. Per the germline V gene, CDR1 is KGHSH and CDR2 is LQKENI. The V segment lost 3 bases and the J segment 1 base; nucleotides outside the gene matches: 7. This CDR3 is 16 amino acids long.

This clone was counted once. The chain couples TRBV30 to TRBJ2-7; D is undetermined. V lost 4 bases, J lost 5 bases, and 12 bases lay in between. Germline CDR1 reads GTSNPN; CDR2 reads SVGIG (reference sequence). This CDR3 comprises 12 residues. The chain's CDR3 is CAWTRPGHEQYV. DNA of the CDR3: TGTGCCTGGACGAGGCCTGGCCACGAGCAGTACGTC.

CDR3 bases: TGTGCCAGTAGGCGAGGGGGACACCAGCCCCAGCATTTT. It codes for CASRRGGHQPQHF. V gene TRBV19 combines with J gene TRBJ1-5; the D gene is possibly TRBD1 (6 bases). Germline V gene data show CDR1 as LNHDA and CDR2 as SQIVND (reference sequence). V lost 6 bases and J lost 7, with 13 bases in between. CDR3 length: 13 amino acids. The full variable domain, in which reference TRBV19 and TRBJ1-5 provide the parts outside the CDR3, is DGGITQSPKYLFRKEGQNVTLSCEQNLNHDAMYWYRQDPGQGLRLIYYSQIVNDFQKGDIAEGYSVSREKKESFPLTVTSAQKNPTAFYLCASRRGGHQPQHFGDGTRLSIL.

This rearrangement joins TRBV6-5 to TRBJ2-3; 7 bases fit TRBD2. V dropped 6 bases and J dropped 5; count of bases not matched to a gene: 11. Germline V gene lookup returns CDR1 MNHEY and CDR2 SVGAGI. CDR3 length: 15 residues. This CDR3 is CASSLSGGRIDTQYF. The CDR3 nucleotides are TGTGCCAGCAGCCTCTCCGGGGGGAGAATAGATACGCAGTATTTT.

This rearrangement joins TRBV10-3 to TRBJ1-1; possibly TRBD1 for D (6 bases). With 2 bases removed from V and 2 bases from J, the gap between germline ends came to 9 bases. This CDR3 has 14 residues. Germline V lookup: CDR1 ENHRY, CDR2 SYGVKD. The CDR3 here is CAISEAGANTEAFF. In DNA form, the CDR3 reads TGTGCCATCAGTGAGGCAGGGGCTAACACTGAAGCTTTCTTT.

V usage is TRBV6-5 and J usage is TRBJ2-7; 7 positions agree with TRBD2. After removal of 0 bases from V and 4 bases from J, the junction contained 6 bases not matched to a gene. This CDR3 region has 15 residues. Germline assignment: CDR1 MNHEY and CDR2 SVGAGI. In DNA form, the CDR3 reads TGTGCCAGCAGTTACTCGGGGCTAGCGGAGTACGAGCAGTACTTC. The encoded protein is CASSYSGLAEYEQYF.

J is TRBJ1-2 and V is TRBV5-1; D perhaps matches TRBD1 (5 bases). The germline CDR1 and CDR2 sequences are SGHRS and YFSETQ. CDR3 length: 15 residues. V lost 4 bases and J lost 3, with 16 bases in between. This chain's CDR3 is CASSLQPGHHYGYTF. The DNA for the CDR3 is TGCGCCAGCAGCCTGCAACCAGGGCATCACTATGGCTACACCTTC.

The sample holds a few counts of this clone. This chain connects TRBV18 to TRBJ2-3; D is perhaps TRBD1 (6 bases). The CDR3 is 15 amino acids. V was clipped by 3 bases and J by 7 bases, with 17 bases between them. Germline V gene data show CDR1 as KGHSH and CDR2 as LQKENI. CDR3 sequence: CASSPRDTGFNTQYF. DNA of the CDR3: TGTGCCAGCTCACCCCGGGACACGGGATTTAATACGCAGTATTTT.

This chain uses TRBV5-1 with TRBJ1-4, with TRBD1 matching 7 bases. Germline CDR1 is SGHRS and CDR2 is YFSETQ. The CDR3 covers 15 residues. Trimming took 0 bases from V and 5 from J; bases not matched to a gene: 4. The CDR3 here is CASSLVAGQNEKLFF. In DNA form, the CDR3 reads TGCGCCAGCAGCTTGGTGGCGGGACAGAATGAAAAACTGTTTTTT.

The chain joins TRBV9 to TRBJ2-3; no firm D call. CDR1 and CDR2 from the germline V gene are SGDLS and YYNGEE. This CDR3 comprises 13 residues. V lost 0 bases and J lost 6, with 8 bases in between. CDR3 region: CASSVEERDTQYF. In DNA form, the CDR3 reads TGTGCCAGCAGCGTAGAAGAGAGGGATACGCAGTATTTT. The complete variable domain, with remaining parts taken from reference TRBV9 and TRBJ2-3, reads DSGVTQTPKHLITATGQRVTLRCSPRSGDLSVYWYQQSLDQGLQFLIQYYNGEERAKGNILERFSAQQFPDLHSELNLSSLELGDSALYFCASSVEERDTQYFGPGTRLTVL.

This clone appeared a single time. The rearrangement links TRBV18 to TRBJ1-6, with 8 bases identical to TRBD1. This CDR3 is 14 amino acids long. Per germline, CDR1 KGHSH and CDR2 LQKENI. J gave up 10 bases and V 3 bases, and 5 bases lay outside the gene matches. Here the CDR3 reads CASSPDRGGSPLHF. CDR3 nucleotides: TGTGCCAGCTCACCCGACAGGGGAGGCTCACCCCTCCACTTT.

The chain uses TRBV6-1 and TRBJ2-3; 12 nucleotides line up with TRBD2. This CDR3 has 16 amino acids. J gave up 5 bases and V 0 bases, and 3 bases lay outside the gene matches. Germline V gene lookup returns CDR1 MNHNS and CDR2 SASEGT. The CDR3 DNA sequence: TGTGCCAGCAGTGAAGCCCTAGCGGGAGGGGTAGATACGCAGTATTTT. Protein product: CASSEALAGGVDTQYF.

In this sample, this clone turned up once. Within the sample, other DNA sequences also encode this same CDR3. DNA for the CDR3: TGCAGTGCCCGGGGGAACACTGAAGCTTTCTTT. Amino acid sequence: CSARGNTEAFF. The chain couples TRBV20-1 to TRBJ1-1; D gene unclear. CDR1 is DFQATT, CDR2 SNEGSKA, per germline (reference sequence). The CDR3 is 11 residues long. Trimming cost V 6 bases and J 1 base, with 6 bases left between them.

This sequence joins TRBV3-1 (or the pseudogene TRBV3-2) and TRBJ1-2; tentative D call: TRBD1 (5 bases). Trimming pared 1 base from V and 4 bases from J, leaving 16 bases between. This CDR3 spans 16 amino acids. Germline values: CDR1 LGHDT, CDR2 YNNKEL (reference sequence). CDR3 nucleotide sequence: TGTGCCAGCAGCCAAGGGCAGGGAGGGCACCCCTATGGCTACACCTTC. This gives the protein CASSQGQGGHPYGYTF.

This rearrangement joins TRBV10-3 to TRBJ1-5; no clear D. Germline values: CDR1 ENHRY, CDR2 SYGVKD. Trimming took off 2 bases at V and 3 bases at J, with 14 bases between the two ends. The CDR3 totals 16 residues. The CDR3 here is CAISEILQADNQPQHF. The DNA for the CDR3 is TGTGCCATCAGTGAGATTCTCCAGGCTGACAATCAGCCCCAGCATTTT.

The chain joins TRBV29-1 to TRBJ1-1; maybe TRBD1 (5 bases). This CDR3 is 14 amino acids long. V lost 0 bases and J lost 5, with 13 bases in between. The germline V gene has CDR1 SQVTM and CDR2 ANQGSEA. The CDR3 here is CSVEDRAVSTEAFF. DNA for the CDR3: TGCAGCGTTGAAGACAGGGCGGTCAGTACTGAAGCTTTCTTT.

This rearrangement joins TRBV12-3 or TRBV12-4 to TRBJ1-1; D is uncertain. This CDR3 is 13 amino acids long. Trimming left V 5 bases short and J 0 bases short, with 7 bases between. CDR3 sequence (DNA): TGTGCCAGCAGTCCGTCTTTGAACACTGAAGCTTTCTTT. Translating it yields CASSPSLNTEAFF.

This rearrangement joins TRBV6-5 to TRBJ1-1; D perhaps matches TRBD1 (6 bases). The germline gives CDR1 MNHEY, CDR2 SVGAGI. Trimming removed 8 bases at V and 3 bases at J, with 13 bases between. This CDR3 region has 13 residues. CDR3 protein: CASQGRWDTEAFF. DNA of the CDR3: TGTGCCAGCCAGGGGCGCTGGGACACTGAAGCTTTCTTT.

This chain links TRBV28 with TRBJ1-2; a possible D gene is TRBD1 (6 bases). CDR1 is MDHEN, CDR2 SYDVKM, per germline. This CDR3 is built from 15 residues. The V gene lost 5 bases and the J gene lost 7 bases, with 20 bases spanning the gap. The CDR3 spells CASSITRGSLSGYTF. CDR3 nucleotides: TGTGCCAGCAGTATAACCAGGGGTTCGTTGAGTGGCTACACCTTC.